The 3 T cell receptor beta chains listed next were all sequenced from one sample in a study of Graves' ophthalmopathy and Graves' hyperthyroidism. Amplification of the TCR beta CDR3 regions used RNA transcripts (as template). HTBI-primed first-round RT-PCR preceded second-round multiplex PCR. TCRdb fed the multiplex PCR reads into MiXCR, producing one record per CDR3 protein. The top ten clones hold around 7% of a sample with 300,000 to 500,000 distinct CDR3 sequences, roughly 14% of them seen once. Sequencing was done on a sample of peripheral blood. The receptors were sampled from a woman in her late teens or twenties with stable Graves' hyperthyroidism.

CDR3 amino acids: CASRTGAPYNEQFF. CDR3 nucleotide sequence: TGTGCCAGCAGGACAGGGGCTCCCTACAATGAGCAGTTCTTC. The chain couples TRBV2 to TRBJ2-1, with TRBD1 matching 8 bases. This CDR3 is built from 14 residues. Germline V CDR1 and CDR2: SNHLY, FYNNEI. The ends lost 6 bases at V and 2 bases at J; junction bases unmatched: 3. The full variable domain, with the rest looked up from reference TRBV2 and TRBJ2-1, is EPEVTQTPSHQVTQMGQEVILRCVPISNHLYFYWYRQILGQKVEFLVSFYNNEISEKSEIFDDQFSVERPDGSNFTLKIRSTKLEDSAMYFCASRTGAPYNEQFFGPGTRLTVL.

Concerning this clonotype itself: A much bigger clone sits one base away, suggesting this may be a read error. This chain links TRBV10-2 with TRBJ2-5; D is possibly TRBD1 (6 bases). This CDR3 region has 13 residues. The germline V gene has CDR1 WSHSY and CDR2 SAAADI. In DNA, the CDR3 is TGCGCCAGCAAGGACAGCGCCCAAGATACCCAGTACTTC. The encoded protein is CASKDSAQDTQYF.

This clonotype has ten or more counts. This chain links TRBV12-3 or TRBV12-4 with TRBJ1-3; D not resolved. The CDR3 is 17 amino acids. Trimming cost V 2 bases and J 0 bases, with 14 bases left between them. CDR3 protein: CASSLMEWRDSGNTIYF. CDR3 DNA: TGTGCCAGCAGTTTAATGGAGTGGAGGGACTCTGGAAACACCATATATTTT.